These 18 T cell receptor beta chains were all obtained from the same sample, sequenced in a study of blood T cell repertoires in COVID-19. Generated by immunoSEQ multiplex PCR, the TCRdb table keeps only in-frame clones and is missing some. The top ten hold around 16% of the sample, which has about 140,000 clones, about 74% seen once. The material sequenced was peripheral blood. Receptors originate from a man aged 50 to 60 with acute or convalescent COVID-19.

V and J are TRBV18 and TRBJ2-3; the match to TRBD1 covers 10 bases. CDR3 length: 14 amino acids. Trimming cost V 6 bases and J 6 bases; bases outside gene matches: 6. Per the germline V gene, CDR1 is KGHSH and CDR2 is LQKENI. The CDR3 here is CASSRGTGDDTQYF. DNA of the CDR3: TGTGCCAGCTCTAGGGGGACAGGGGACGATACGCAGTATTTT.

The chain combines TRBV29-1 with TRBJ1-1, with 7 nucleotides matching TRBD1. V shed 3 bases and J 6 bases; nucleotides not matched to a gene: 4. The CDR3 contains 12 residues. Germline V lookup: CDR1 SQVTM, CDR2 ANQGSEA. The CDR3 sequence: CSVEVQGAEAFF. The CDR3 region has the DNA TGCAGCGTTGAGGTTCAGGGGGCTGAAGCTTTCTTT.

The chain is built from TRBV5-5 and TRBJ2-7, with a weak D call TRBD2 (5 bases). V was clipped by 0 bases and J by 3 bases, with 10 bases between them. Germline V gene data show CDR1 as SGHKS and CDR2 as YYEKEE (reference sequence). CDR3 size: 14 residues. The CDR3 nucleotides are TGTGCCAGCAGCTTGGCCCCCGAGGGCTACGAGCAGTACGTC. Residues: CASSLAPEGYEQYV.

The genes are TRBV7-6 and TRBJ1-4; 8 bases map to TRBD1. J gave up 5 bases and V 1 base, and 3 bases lay outside the gene matches. The length of the CDR3 is 15 residues. Germline lookup yields CDR1 SGHVS and CDR2 FNYEAQ. CDR3 loop: CASSLGTGGNEKLFF. CDR3 DNA: TGTGCCAGCAGCTTAGGTACAGGGGGGAATGAAAAACTGTTTTTT.

This clone has just one count. CDR3 in DNA: TGTGCCAGCAGAGGGGTGGGACACACAGATACGCAGTATTTT. Translating gives CASRGVGHTDTQYF. This chain links TRBV2 with TRBJ2-3; TRBD1 might be the D (6 bases). The CDR3 length is 14 residues. V lost 6 bases, J lost 2 bases, and 12 bases lay in between. The V gene's germline CDR1 is SNHLY and CDR2 FYNNEI.

The V gene is TRBV11-2, the J gene TRBJ2-7; 8 bases map to TRBD1. Trimming took 3 bases from V and 7 from J; bases not matched to a gene: 5. The CDR3 sequence is 13 residues long. CDR1 and CDR2 from the germline V gene are SGHAT and FQNNGV. The CDR3 nucleotides read TGTGCCAGCAGCTTCGGACAGGGTCGTGAGCAGTACGTC. Its protein is CASSFGQGREQYV.

This clone was found a few times. The rearrangement joins TRBV11-2 to TRBJ2-7; D uncertain. Germline CDR1 is SGHAT and CDR2 is FQNNGV. The V and J ends lost 3 bases and 2 bases respectively, with 11 bases between them. This CDR3 has 14 residues. CDR3 protein: CASSFRDGAYEQYV. CDR3 DNA sequence: TGTGCCAGCAGCTTTAGAGACGGAGCCTACGAGCAGTACGTC.

The rearrangement links TRBV19 to TRBJ2-3; 10 bases map to TRBD2. With V trimmed by 2 bases and J by 4 bases, 3 bases remained unmatched. Per the germline V gene, CDR1 is LNHDA and CDR2 is SQIVND (reference sequence). This CDR3 region has 15 residues. The CDR3 loop reads CASSISGGAADTQYF. CDR3 coding DNA: TGTGCCAGTAGTATAAGCGGGGGGGCTGCAGATACGCAGTATTTT. The entire variable domain, with the rest obtained from reference TRBV19 and TRBJ2-3, is as follows: DGGITQSPKYLFRKEGQNVTLSCEQNLNHDAMYWYRQDPGQGLRLIYYSQIVNDFQKGDIAEGYSVSREKKESFPLTVTSAQKNPTAFYLCASSISGGAADTQYFGPGTRLTVL.

V usage is TRBV5-1 and J usage is TRBJ1-1; no clear D. V was cut by 1 base and J by 7 bases, with 14 bases left in between. Germline values: CDR1 SGHRS, CDR2 YFSETQ. This CDR3 spans 14 amino acids. The CDR3 sequence: CASSLSAENSEAFF. The DNA for the CDR3 is TGCGCCAGCAGCTTGTCGGCGGAGAATAGTGAAGCTTTCTTT.

The chain recombines TRBV7-2 with TRBJ1-2, with D possibly being TRBD1 (6 bases). The CDR3 has 13 amino acids. The V and J ends lost 8 bases and 8 bases respectively, with 18 bases between them. The germline V gene has CDR1 SGHTA and CDR2 FQGNSA. The DNA for the CDR3 is TGTGCCAGCGGTACTTTTACAGGGCTCGGCTACACCTTC. Residues: CASGTFTGLGYTF. Together with reference TRBV7-2 and TRBJ1-2, the CDR3 gives the full variable domain: GAGVSQSPSNKVTEKGKDVELRCDPISGHTALYWYRQSLGQGLEFLIYFQGNSAPDKSGLPSDRFSAERTGGSVSTLTIQRTQQEDSAVYLCASGTFTGLGYTFGSGTRLTVV.

This chain uses TRBV11-2 with TRBJ2-1, with TRBD2 identical over 10 bases. J was trimmed by 12 bases and V by 5 bases; bases with no gene match: 16. CDR3 length: 16 residues. Germline V gene sequence: CDR1 SGHAT, CDR2 FQNNGV. The CDR3 region has the DNA TGTGCCAGCAGCCCCATAGCGGGGGGAATTAAGAGCGGGCAGTTCTTC. Encoded protein: CASSPIAGGIKSGQFF.

The V call is TRBV28, the J call TRBJ1-4; TRBD1 is a possible D gene (6 bases). The CDR3 is made up of 17 amino acids. Trimming took 5 bases from V and 0 from J, leaving 16 bases between them. Germline CDR1 MDHEN, CDR2 SYDVKM. The CDR3 sequence: CASSPTPGDPTNEKLFF. CDR3 bases: TGTGCCAGCAGTCCCACCCCAGGGGATCCAACTAATGAAAAACTGTTTTTT.

The genes are TRBV20-1 and TRBJ2-1, with D perhaps matching TRBD2 (7 bases). There are 17 residues in the CDR3. The V gene lost 3 bases and the J gene lost 6 bases, with 24 bases spanning the gap. The germline V gene encodes CDR1 DFQATT and CDR2 SNEGSKA (reference sequence). CDR3 in amino acids: CSASGITGGAISNEQFF. CDR3 nucleotides: TGCAGTGCTAGTGGGATAACTGGGGGGGCCATATCCAATGAGCAGTTCTTC.

This chain links TRBV12-3 or TRBV12-4 with TRBJ2-5; D gene unclear. This CDR3 is 13 amino acids long. V was shortened by 6 bases and J by 2 bases, with 10 bases between the two germline ends. The CDR3 region is CASRKQIQETQYF. The DNA of the CDR3 is TGTGCCAGCAGAAAACAGATACAAGAGACCCAGTACTTC.

This chain joins TRBV27 and TRBJ1-1; 7 bases line up with TRBD1. The junction had 21 bases not matched to a gene; V was cut back by 5 bases and J by 3 bases. CDR1 MNHEY and CDR2 SMNVEV come from the germline V gene (reference sequence). This CDR3 spans 19 amino acids. DNA of the CDR3: TGTGCCAGCAGTCCTACCCGGGGGACAGCCGAACCATGGGACACTGAAGCTTTCTTT. This gives the protein CASSPTRGTAEPWDTEAFF.

This chain connects TRBV30 to TRBJ1-3; D is unclear. CDR1 is GTSNPN, CDR2 SVGIG, per germline (reference sequence). V lost 1 base and J lost 4, with 11 bases in between. This CDR3 comprises 14 residues. The CDR3 sequence is CAWSGWTQGNTIYF. The CDR3 nucleotides are TGTGCCTGGAGTGGGTGGACTCAAGGAAACACCATATATTTT.

This rearrangement joins TRBV28 to TRBJ1-5, with 8 bases that match TRBD1. V lost 6 bases, J lost 4 bases, and 11 bases stayed unmatched. Per the germline V gene, CDR1 is MDHEN and CDR2 is SYDVKM. The length of the CDR3 is 16 residues. The CDR3 loop reads CASRPHTGGPNQPQHF. The CDR3 DNA reads TGTGCCAGCAGACCGCACACAGGGGGACCGAATCAGCCCCAGCATTTT.

This chain joins TRBV4-2 and TRBJ2-5; possibly TRBD2 for D (5 bases). The CDR3 is made up of 16 amino acids. Germline-derived CDR1 and CDR2 are LGHNA and YNFKEQ. Trimming pared 0 bases from V and 2 bases from J, leaving 13 bases between. This CDR3 is CASSQDRLLGQETQYF. CDR3 sequence (DNA): TGTGCCAGCAGCCAAGACCGACTACTAGGACAAGAGACCCAGTACTTC.